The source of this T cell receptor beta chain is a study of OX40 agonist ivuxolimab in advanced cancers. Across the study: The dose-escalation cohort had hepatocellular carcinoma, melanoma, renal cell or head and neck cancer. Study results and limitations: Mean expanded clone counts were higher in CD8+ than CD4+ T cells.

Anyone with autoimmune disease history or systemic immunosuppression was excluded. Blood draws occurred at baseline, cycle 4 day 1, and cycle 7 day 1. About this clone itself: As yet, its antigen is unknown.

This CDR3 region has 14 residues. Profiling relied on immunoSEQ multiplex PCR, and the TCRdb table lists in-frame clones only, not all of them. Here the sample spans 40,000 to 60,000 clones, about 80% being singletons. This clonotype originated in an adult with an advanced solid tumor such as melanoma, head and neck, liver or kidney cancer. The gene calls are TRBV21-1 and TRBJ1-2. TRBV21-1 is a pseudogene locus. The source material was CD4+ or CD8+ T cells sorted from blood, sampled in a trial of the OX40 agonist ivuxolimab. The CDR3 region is CASSTGPGTSGYTF. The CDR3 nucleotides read TGTGCCAGCAGTACCGGGCCCGGAACGAGCGGCTACACCTTC.